What follows is one T cell receptor (beta chain) and its context. Its antigen remains unidentified. This sample is drawn from a study of a mutant IDH1 vaccine in newly diagnosed glioma. Stated time point: week 11, during vaccination. The study gave 300 ug of mutant IDH1 20-mer peptide per vaccine dose, with topical imiquimod. Assay: immunoSEQ multiplex PCR; the TCRdb copy retains only in-frame clones and omits some. Here the sample spans tens of thousands of clones, roughly nine tenths being singletons. The source material was PBMCs, sampled from a glioma patient whose treatment included an IDH1 peptide vaccine. The clonotype comes from a man in his fifties or sixties with glioma.

CDR3 amino acids: CASSSTGYGAKNIQYF. The CDR3 DNA follows: TGTGCCAGCAGCTCCACAGGGTATGGAGCCAAAAACATTCAGTACTTC. The chain combines TRBV7-2 with TRBJ2-4; D is perhaps TRBD1 (6 bases). The CDR3 has 16 residues. Trimming left V 4 bases short and J 0 bases short, with 13 bases between. CDR1 and CDR2 from the germline V gene are SGHTA and FQGNSA.